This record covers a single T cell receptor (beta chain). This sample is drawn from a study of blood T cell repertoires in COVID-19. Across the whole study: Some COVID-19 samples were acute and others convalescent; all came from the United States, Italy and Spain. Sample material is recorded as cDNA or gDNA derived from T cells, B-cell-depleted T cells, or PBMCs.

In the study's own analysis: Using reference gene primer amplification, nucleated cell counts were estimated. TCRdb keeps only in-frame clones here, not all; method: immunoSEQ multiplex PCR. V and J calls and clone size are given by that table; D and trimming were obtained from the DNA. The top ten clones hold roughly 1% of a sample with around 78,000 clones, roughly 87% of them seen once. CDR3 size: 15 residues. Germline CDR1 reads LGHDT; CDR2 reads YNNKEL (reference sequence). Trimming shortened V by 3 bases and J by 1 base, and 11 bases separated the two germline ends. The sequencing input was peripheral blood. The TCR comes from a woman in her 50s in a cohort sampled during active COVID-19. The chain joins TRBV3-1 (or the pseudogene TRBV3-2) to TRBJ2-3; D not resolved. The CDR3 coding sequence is TGTGCCAGCAGCCATCCTCTCGGAGGCACAGATACGCAGTATTTT. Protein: CASSHPLGGTDTQYF.